Listed here are 4 T cell receptor beta chains from one sample, sequenced in a study. Using its own MiXCR run on the 5' RACE reads, TCRdb lists one record per CDR3 protein. This table has about 40,000 distinct CDR3 sequences, 15% to 20% appearing once. The sequencing input was naive CD4+ T cells sorted from a lymph node. Indicated subset: naive CD4+ T cells, CD4+CD45RA+CD25-. The receptors come from a female donor with breast cancer.

This clonotype was recorded at least ten times. The chain couples TRBV5-1 to TRBJ1-2; D unclear. V lost 0 bases and J 0 bases, leaving 12 bases between the germline ends. Per germline, CDR1 SGHRS and CDR2 YFSETQ. The CDR3 has 16 residues. The CDR3 loop reads CASSLGTASSNYGYTF. The CDR3 region has the DNA TGCGCCAGCAGCTTGGGGACTGCCAGTTCTAACTATGGCTACACCTTC.

The chain uses TRBV7-8 and TRBJ2-3; 11 bases are shared with TRBD2. The CDR3 consists of 18 residues. Losses at the gene ends were 5 bases for V and 0 bases for J; bases not matched to a gene: 10. The germline CDR1 and CDR2 sequences are SGHVS and FQNEAQ. CDR3: CASSPHRGLAVSTDTQYF. The CDR3 DNA reads TGTGCCAGCAGCCCCCACCGGGGACTAGCGGTTAGCACAGATACGCAGTATTTT.

To note about this clonotype: This may arise from a read error, as a much more abundant clone is one base away. The chain carries TRBV20-1 and TRBJ2-2; no reliable D call. This CDR3 has 14 amino acids. Germline CDR1 is DFQATT and CDR2 is SNEGSKA (reference sequence). CDR3 DNA sequence: TGCGGTGCTAGAGACCCCTACGGATCCGGGGAGCTGTTTTTT. Its protein is CGARDPYGSGELFF.

As regards this clonotype: With a much larger clone just one base away, this may be a read error. This chain connects TRBV5-1 to TRBJ2-3, with D maybe TRBD1 (5 bases). The DNA end lines up better with TRBJ1-5; the J call may be wrong. The CDR3 contains 14 residues. Germline assignment: CDR1 SGHRS and CDR2 YFSETQ. The CDR3 sequence: CASSLTGPADTQHF. Here the CDR3 DNA reads TGCGCCAGCAGCTTGACAGGCCCGGCAGATACGCAGCATTTT.